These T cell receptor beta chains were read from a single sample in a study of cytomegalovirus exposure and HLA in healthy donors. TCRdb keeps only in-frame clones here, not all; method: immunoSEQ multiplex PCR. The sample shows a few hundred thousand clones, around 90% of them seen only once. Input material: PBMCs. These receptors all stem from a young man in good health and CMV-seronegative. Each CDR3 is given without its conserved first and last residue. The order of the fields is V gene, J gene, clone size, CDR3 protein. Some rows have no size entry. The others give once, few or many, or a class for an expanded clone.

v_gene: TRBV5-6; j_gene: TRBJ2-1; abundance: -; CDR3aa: ASSLREGWNEQF
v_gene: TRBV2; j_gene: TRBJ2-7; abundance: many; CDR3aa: ASTKQGPTYEQY
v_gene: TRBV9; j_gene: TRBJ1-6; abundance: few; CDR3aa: ASSTTAGGSPLH
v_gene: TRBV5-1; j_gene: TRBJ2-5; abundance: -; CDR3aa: ASSLEVWGDQETQY
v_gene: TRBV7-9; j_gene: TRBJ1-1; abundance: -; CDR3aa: ASSLGGGQGVPSEAF
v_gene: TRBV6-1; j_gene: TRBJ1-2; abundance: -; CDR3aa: ASSEVGAGGYT
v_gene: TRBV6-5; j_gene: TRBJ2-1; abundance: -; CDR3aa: ASSYVRGAYNEQF
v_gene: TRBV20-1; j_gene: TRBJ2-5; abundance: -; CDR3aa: SAPLGRGQY
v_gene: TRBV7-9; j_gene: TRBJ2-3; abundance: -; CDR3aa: ASLSRGQEGTDTQY
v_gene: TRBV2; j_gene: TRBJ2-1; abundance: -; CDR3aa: ASKTGQVYNEQF
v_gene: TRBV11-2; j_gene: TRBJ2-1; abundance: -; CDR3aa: ASSLDRGSYNEQF
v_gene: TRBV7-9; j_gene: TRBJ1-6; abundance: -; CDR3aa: ASSQDRWLISPLH
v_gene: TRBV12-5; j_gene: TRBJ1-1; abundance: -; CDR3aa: ASGPDSRISNTEAF
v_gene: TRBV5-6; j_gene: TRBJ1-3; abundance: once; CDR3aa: ASSLGPGGYSGNTIY
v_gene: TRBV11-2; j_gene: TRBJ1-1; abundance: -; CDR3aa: ASSLARSVNTEAF
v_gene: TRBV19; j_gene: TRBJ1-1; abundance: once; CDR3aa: ASSMAVGTEAF
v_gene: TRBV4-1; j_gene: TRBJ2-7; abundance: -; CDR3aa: ASSQGLTVRSYEQY
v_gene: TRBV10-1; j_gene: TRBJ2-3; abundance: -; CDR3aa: ASSGGLETDTQY
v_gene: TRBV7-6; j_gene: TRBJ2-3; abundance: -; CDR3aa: ASSLISSTAGDTQY
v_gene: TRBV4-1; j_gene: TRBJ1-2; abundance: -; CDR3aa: ASSETVGQGARGYT
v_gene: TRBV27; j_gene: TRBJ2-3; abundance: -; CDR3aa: ASSRSKTGSPTDTQY
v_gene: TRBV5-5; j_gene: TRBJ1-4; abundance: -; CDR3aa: ASSTTLATNEKLF
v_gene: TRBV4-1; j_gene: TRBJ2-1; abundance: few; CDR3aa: ASSRGLAGVSSYNEQF
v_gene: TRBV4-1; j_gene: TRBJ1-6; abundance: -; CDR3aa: ASSQVTALRGSPLH
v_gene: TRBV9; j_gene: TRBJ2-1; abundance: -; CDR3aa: ASSVLPQRGSYNEQF
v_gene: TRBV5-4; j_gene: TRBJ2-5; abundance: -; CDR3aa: ASSSPTSGGANQETQY
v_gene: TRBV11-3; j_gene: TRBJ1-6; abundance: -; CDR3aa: ASSDRVGSPLH
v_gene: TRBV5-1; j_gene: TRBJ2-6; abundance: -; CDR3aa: ASSLVQTGANVLT
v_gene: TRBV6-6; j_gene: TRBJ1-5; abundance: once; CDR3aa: ASSTHPGENQPQH
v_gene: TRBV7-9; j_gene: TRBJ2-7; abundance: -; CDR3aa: ASSYSQGYEQY
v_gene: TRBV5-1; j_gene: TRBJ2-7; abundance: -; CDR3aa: ASSFEVSAEQY
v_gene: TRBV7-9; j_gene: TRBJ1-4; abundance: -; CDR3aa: ASTPGGENEKLF
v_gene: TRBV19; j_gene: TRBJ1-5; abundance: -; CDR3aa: ASSVGGGSNQPQH
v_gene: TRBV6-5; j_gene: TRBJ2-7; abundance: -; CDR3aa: ASSEWAGDYEQY
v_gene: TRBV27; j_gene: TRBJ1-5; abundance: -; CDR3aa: ATLDSPYSNQPQH
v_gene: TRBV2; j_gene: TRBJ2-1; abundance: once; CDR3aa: ASSEDRNHEQF
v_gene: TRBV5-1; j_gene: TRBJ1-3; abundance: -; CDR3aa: ASSLVGTASGNTIY
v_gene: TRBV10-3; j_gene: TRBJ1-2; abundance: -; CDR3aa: AISEWGQGGGYT
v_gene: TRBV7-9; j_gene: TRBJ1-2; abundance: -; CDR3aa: ASSQGTGGAGGYT
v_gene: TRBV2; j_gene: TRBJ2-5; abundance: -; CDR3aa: ASSKDRVDDQY
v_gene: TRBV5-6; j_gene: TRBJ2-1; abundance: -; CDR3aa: ASSLEAGFGNEQF
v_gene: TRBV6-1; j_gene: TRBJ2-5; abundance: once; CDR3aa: ASSELPVQETQY
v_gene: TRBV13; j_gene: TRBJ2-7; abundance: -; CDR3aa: ASSLYNGGASYEQY
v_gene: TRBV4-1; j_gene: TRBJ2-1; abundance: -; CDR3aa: ASSQAAGGEQF
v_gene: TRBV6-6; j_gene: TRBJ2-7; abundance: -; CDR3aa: ASSYSSGVYYEQY
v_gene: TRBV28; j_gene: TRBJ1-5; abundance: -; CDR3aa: ASNRGQGFQPQH
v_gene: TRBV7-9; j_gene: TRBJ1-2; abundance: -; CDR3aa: ASSPFRGGYT
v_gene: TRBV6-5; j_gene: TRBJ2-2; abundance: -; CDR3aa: ASSYRRGVGTGELF
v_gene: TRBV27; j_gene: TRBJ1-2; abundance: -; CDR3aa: ASRIPGQSASYT
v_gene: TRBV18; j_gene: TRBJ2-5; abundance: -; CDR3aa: ASSPRGGQETQY
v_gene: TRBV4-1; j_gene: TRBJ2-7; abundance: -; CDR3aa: ASSQGPDRATYEQY
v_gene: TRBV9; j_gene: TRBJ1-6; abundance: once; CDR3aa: ASSVGGTGGKKDSPLH
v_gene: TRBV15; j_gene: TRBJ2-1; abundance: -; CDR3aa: ATSATLGQGNNEQF
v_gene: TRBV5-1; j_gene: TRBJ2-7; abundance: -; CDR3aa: ASSVRDWSSYEQY
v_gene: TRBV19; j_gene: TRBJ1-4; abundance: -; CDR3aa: ASSEGTGWANEKLF